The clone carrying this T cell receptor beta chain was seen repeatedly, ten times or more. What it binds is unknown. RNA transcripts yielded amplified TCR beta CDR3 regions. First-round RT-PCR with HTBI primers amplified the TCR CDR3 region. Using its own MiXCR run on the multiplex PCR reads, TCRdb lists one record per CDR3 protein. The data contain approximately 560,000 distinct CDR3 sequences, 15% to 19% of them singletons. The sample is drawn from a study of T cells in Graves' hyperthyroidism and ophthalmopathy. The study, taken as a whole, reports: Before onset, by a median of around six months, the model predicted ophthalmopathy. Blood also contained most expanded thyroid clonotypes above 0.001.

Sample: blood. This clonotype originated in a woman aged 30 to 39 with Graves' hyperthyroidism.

The CDR3 DNA is TGTGCCAGCAGCCCCCGGGACACCGGGGAGCTGTTTTTT. Translation gives CASSPRDTGELFF. This chain connects TRBV18 to TRBJ2-2; D ambiguous. From germline, CDR1 is KGHSH and CDR2 LQKENI. This CDR3 has 13 residues. V was trimmed by 8 bases and J by 3 bases, leaving 10 bases between them.